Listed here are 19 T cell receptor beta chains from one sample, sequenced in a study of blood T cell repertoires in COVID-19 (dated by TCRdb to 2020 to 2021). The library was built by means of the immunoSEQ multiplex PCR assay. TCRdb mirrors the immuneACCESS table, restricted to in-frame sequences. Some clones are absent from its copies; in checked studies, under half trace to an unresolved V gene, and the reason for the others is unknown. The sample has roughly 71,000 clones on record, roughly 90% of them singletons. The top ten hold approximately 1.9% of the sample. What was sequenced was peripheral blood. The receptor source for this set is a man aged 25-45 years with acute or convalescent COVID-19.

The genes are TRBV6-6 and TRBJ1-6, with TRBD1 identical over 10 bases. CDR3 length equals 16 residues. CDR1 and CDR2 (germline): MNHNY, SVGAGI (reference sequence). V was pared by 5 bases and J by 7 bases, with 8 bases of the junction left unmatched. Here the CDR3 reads CASSIRQGAGNSPLHF. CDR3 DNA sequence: TGTGCCAGCAGTATCCGACAGGGGGCGGGGAATTCACCCCTCCACTTT.

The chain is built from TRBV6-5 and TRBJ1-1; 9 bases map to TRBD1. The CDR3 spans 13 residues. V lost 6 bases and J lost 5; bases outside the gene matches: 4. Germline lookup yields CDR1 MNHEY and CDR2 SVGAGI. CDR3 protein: CASRNRGRTEAFF. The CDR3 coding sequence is TGTGCCAGCAGAAACAGGGGGCGGACTGAAGCTTTCTTT.

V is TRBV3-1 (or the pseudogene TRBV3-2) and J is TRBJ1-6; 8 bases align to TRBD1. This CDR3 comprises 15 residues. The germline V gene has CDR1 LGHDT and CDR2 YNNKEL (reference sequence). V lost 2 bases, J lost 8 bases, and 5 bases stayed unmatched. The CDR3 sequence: CASSQPRDRYSPLHF. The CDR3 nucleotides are TGTGCCAGCAGCCAACCCCGGGACAGGTATTCACCCCTCCACTTT.

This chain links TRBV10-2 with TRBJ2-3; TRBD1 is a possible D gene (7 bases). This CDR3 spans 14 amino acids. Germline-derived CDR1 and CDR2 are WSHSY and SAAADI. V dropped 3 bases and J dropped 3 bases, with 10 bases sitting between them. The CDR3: CASSEQGRTDTQYF. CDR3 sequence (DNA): TGCGCCAGCAGTGAACAGGGGAGGACAGATACGCAGTATTTT.

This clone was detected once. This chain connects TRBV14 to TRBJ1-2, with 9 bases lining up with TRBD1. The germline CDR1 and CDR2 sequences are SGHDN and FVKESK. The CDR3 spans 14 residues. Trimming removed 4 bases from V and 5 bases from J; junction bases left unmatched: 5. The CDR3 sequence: CASSRAGQGYGYTF. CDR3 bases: TGTGCCAGCAGCCGAGCCGGACAGGGGTATGGCTACACCTTC.

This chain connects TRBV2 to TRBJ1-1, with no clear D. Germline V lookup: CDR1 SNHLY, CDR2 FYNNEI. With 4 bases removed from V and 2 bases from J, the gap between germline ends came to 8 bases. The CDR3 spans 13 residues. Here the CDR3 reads CASSAGFNTEAFF. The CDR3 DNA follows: TGTGCCAGCAGTGCGGGATTTAACACTGAAGCTTTCTTT. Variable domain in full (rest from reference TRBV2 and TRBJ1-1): EPEVTQTPSHQVTQMGQEVILRCVPISNHLYFYWYRQILGQKVEFLVSFYNNEISEKSEIFDDQFSVERPDGSNFTLKIRSTKLEDSAMYFCASSAGFNTEAFFGQGTRLTVV.

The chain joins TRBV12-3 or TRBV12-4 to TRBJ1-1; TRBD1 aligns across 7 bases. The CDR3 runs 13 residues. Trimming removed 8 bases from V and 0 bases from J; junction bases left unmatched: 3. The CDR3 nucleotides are TGTGCCAGCGGGACAGTCATGAACACTGAAGCTTTCTTT. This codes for CASGTVMNTEAFF.

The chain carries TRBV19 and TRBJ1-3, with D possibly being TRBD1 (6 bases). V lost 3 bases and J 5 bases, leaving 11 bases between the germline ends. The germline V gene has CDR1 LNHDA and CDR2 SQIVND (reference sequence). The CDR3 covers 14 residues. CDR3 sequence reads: CASSISGGRNTIYF. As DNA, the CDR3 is TGTGCCAGTAGTATTTCGGGGGGCCGAAACACCATATATTTT.

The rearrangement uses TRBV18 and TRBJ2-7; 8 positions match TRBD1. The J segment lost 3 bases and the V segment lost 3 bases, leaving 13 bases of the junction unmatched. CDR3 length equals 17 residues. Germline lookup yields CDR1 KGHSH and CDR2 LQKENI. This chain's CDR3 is CASSPTTLSGGRYEQYF. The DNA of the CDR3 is TGTGCCAGCTCACCGACTACTCTCTCAGGGGGCCGCTACGAGCAGTACTTC.

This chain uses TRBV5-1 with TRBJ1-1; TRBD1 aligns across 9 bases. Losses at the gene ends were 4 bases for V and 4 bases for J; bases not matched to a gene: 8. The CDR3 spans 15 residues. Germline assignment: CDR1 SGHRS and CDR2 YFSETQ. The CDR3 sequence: CASSDYRGLSTEAFF. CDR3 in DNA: TGCGCCAGCAGCGATTACAGGGGGCTTAGCACTGAAGCTTTCTTT.

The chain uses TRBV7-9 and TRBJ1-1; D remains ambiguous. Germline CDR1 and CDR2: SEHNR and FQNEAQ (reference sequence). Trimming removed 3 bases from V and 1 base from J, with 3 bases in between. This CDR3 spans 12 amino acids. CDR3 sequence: CASSFGNTEAFF. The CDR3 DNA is TGTGCCAGCAGCTTCGGGAACACTGAAGCTTTCTTT.

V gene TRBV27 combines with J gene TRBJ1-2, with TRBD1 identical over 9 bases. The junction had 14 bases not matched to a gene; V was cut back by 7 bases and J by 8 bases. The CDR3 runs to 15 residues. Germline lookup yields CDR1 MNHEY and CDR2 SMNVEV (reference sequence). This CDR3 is CASIIPPGQGDGYTF. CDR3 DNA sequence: TGTGCCAGCATAATCCCCCCGGGACAGGGCGACGGCTACACCTTC.

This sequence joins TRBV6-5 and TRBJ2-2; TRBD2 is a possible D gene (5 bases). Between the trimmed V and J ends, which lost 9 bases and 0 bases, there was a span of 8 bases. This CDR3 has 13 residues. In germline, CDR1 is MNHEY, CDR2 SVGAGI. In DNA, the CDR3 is TGTGCCAGTCGGGGATCGAACACCGGGGAGCTGTTTTTT. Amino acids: CASRGSNTGELFF.

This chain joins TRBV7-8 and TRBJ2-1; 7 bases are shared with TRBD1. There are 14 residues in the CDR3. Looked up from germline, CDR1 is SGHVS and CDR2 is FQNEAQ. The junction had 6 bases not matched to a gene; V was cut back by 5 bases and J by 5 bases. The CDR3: CASSHRGHDNEQFF. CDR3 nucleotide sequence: TGTGCCAGCAGCCACAGGGGCCACGACAATGAGCAGTTCTTC.

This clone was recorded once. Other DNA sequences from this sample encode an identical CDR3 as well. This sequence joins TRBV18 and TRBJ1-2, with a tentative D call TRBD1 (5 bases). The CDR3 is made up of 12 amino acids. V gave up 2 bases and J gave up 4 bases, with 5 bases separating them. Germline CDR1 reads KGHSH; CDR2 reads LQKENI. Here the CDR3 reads CASSPDSYGYTF. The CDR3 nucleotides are TGTGCCAGCTCACCAGACAGCTATGGCTACACCTTC.

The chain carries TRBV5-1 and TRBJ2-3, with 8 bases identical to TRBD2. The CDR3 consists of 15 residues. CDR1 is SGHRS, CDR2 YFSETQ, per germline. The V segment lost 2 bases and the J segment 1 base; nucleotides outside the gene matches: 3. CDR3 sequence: CASSFGGGRTDTQYF. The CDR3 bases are TGCGCCAGCAGCTTCGGCGGGGGGCGCACAGATACGCAGTATTTT.

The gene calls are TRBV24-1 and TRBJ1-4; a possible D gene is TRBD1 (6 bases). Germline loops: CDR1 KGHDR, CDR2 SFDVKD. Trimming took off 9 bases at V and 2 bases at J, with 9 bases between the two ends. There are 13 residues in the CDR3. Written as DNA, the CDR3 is TGTGCCACCGGAACAGGGACTAATGAAAAACTGTTTTTT. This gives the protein CATGTGTNEKLFF.

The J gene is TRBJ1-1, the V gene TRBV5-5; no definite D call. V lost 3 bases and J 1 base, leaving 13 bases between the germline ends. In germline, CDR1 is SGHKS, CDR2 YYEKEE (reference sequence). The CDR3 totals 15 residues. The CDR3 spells CASSSGSSRNTEAFF. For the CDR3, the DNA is TGTGCCAGCAGCTCGGGATCCTCTAGGAACACTGAAGCTTTCTTT.

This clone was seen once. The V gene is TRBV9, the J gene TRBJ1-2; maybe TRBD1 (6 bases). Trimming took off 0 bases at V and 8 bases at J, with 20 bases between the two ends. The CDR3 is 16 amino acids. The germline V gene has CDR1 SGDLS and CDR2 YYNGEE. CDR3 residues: CASSVAVVEAGAGYTF. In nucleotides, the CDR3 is TGTGCCAGCAGCGTAGCTGTGGTTGAGGCAGGGGCCGGCTACACCTTC.